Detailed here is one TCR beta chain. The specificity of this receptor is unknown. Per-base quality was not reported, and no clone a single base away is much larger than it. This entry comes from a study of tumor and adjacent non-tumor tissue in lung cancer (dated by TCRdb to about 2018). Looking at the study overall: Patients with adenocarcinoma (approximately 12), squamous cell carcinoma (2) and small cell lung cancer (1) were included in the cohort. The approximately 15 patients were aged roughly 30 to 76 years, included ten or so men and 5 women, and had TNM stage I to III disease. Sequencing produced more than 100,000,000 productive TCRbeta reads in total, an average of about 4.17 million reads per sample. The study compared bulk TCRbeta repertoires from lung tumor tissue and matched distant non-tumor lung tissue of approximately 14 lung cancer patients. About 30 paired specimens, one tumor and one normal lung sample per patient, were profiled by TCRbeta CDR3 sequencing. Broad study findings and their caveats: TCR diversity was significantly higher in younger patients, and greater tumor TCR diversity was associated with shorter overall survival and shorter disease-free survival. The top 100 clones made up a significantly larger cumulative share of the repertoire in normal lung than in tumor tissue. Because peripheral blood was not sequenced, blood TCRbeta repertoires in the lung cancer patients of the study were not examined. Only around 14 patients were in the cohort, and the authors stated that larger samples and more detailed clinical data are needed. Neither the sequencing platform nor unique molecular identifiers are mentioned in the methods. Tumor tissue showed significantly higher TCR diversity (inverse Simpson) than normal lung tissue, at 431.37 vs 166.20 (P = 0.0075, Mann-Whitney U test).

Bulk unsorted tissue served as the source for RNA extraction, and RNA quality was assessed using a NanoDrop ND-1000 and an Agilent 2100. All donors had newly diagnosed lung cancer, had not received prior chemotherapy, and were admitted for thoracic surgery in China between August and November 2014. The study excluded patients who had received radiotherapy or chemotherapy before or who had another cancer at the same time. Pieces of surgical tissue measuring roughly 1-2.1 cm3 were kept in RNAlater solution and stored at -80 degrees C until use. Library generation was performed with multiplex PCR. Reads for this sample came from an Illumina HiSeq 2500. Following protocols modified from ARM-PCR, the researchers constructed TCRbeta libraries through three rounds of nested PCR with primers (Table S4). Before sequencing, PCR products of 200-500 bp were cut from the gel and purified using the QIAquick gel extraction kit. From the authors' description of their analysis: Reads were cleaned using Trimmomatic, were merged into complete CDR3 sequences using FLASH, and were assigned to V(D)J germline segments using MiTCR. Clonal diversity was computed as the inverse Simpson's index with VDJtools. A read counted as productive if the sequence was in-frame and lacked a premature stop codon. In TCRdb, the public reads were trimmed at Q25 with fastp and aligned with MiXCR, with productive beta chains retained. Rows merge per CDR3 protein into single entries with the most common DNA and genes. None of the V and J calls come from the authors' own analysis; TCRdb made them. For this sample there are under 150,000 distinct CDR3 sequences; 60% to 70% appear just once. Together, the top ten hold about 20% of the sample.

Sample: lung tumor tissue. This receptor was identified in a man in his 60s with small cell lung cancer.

This receptor carries the CDR3 CARREGASGTYEQYF. Read as DNA, the sequence is TGCGCCAGAAGAGAGGGAGCCAGCGGTACCTACGAGCAGTACTTC. The rearranged segments are TRBV4-1 and TRBJ2-7; a tentative D call is TRBD2 (5 bases match). CDR1 and CDR2 (MGHRA, YSYEKL) derive from the germline V gene. From the cysteine through the phenylalanine, the CDR3 covers 15 amino acids. Only the CDR3 DNA stays, 45 bases, in frame from base 1. V is pared back by 9 bases and J by 2 bases, with 20 bases lying between the germline termini.